One and the same sample provided the 2 T cell receptor beta chains below, sequenced in a study of blood T cell repertoires in COVID-19. Generated by immunoSEQ multiplex PCR, the TCRdb table keeps only in-frame clones and is missing some. The table shows roughly 130,000 clones, with 84% occurring only once. Sequenced input: peripheral blood. The receptors originated from a man between 25 and 39 years old with COVID-19, enrolled during active disease.

The J gene is TRBJ2-7, the V gene TRBV7-2; D unclear. Trimming pared 2 bases from V and 7 bases from J, leaving 15 bases between. CDR1 is SGHTA, CDR2 FQGNSA, per germline. The CDR3 is 14 residues long. CDR3 loop: CASSLSRGLKEQYF. In DNA, the CDR3 is TGTGCCAGCAGCTTATCTCGCGGTCTTAAGGAGCAGTACTTC.

V and J are TRBV11-3 and TRBJ2-1; the D gene is possibly TRBD2 (6 bases). Germline-derived CDR1 and CDR2 are SGHNT and YENEEA. CDR3 size: 15 residues. V was cut by 6 bases and J by 4 bases, with 16 bases left in between. This CDR3 reads CASSRIPGTYNEQFF. CDR3 in DNA: TGTGCCAGCAGTCGGATACCCGGGACTTACAATGAGCAGTTCTTC.